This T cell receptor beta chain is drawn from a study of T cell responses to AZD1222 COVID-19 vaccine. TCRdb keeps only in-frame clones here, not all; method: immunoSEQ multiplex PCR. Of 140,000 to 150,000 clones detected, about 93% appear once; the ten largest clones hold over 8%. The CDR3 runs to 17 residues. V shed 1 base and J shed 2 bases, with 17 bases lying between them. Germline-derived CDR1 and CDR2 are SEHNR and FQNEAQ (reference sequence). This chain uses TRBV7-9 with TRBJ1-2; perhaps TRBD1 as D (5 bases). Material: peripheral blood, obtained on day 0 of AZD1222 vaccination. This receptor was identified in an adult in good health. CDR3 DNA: TGTGCCAGCAGCTTAGGGGTAGGAGGGGCAGCCAACTATGGCTACACCTTC. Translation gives CASSLGVGGAANYGYTF.